This T cell receptor (beta chain) was identified in a study of shared clonotypes between healthy human individuals. Data came from immunoSEQ multiplex PCR; TCRdb stores just in-frame clones and leaves some out. The repertoire holds about 2 million clones, with over 85% as singletons. CDR3 length equals 19 residues. V dropped 0 bases and J dropped 7; count of bases not matched to a gene: 21. Germline V CDR1 and CDR2: SGDLS, YYNGEE. Naive CD8 cells comprised CD45RO-negative, CCR7-positively selected cells, excluding terminally differentiated effector memory CD45RA+ cells. The TCR sequence derives from a man younger than 35 in good health. The sequencing input was naive CD8+ T cells sorted from blood. The chain is built from TRBV9 and TRBJ1-2; 7 nucleotides agree with TRBD1. DNA of the CDR3: TGTGCCAGCAGCGTAGAGGGGGCGGTGAAGGCTGGGTCCCATCTTGGCTACACCTTC. Translating it yields CASSVEGAVKAGSHLGYTF.